This TCR beta chain emerged from a study of shared clonotypes between healthy human individuals. Concerning this clone: No antigen is known for it.

Overall study results and limits: Depth of sequencing was expected to influence donor clonotype sharing.

The length of the CDR3 is 14 residues. CDR1 and CDR2 from the germline V gene are MNHEY and SMNVEV (reference sequence). V dropped 2 bases and J dropped 6; count of bases not matched to a gene: 6. TCRdb's table, derived via immunoSEQ multiplex PCR, lists solely in-frame clones and lacks some. Here the sample spans over a million clones, under 80% being singletons. The gene calls are TRBV27 and TRBJ2-7, with 8 bases aligning to TRBD2. The clonotype comes from a man aged 18 to 29 in good health. The sample consisted of memory CD4+ T cells sorted from blood. Subset of the sample: CD45RA-negative fraction. The CDR3: CASSLPGRGSEQYF. In DNA, the CDR3 is TGTGCCAGCAGTTTACCCGGGAGGGGTAGCGAGCAGTACTTC.